The 11 T cell receptor beta chains below come from one sample, sequenced in a study of cytomegalovirus exposure and HLA in healthy donors. Primers: 60 Vbeta forward and 13 Jbeta reverse. Produced via immunoSEQ multiplex PCR; TCRdb's table is partial and in-frame only. The sample contains some 150,000 clones, around 88% of which appear only once. Sequenced sample: PBMCs. These receptors all come from a woman in her thirties in good health and CMV-seronegative.

V and J are TRBV5-1 and TRBJ1-5; no definite D call. CDR3 length: 13 amino acids. Trimming removed 1 base from V and 7 bases from J, with 9 bases in between. The germline gives CDR1 SGHRS, CDR2 YFSETQ. The CDR3 sequence: CASSLLGAQPQHF. The DNA for the CDR3 is TGCGCCAGCAGCTTGTTGGGAGCCCAGCCCCAGCATTTT.

This chain links TRBV18 with TRBJ1-1; D is unclear. This CDR3 has 13 residues. Germline assignment: CDR1 KGHSH and CDR2 LQKENI. V gave up 6 bases and J gave up 2 bases, with 10 bases separating them. The CDR3 spells CASSYDTNTEAFF. The CDR3 nucleotides read TGTGCCAGCTCCTACGACACCAACACTGAAGCTTTCTTT.

This clone has more than one count but fewer than ten. J is TRBJ1-1 and V is TRBV27, with D hard to call. CDR3 size: 14 residues. The germline V gene has CDR1 MNHEY and CDR2 SMNVEV (reference sequence). V lost 3 bases to trimming and J lost 0 bases, with 8 bases between them. CDR3 amino acids: CASSLRQLNTEAFF. CDR3 coding DNA: TGTGCCAGCAGTTTGCGGCAGTTGAACACTGAAGCTTTCTTT.

V and J are TRBV5-4 and TRBJ2-2; 11 bases map to TRBD2. The CDR3 extends over 17 amino acids. The germline V gene has CDR1 SGHNT and CDR2 YYREEE (reference sequence). The ends lost 4 bases at V and 7 bases at J; junction bases unmatched: 12. CDR3 loop: CASSVGYSGGAFGELFF. Written as DNA, the CDR3 is TGTGCCAGCAGCGTCGGGTATAGCGGGGGGGCCTTCGGGGAGCTGTTTTTT.

The chain carries TRBV5-1 and TRBJ2-5; 7 nucleotides agree with TRBD2. The germline gives CDR1 SGHRS, CDR2 YFSETQ. V trimming: 4 bases; J trimming: 5 bases; junction bases outside the gene matches: 20. This CDR3 spans 18 amino acids. The DNA for the CDR3 is TGCGCCAGCAGCCGATCGACCGGGACTACCGTAGGTATCGAGACCCAGTACTTC. It codes for CASSRSTGTTVGIETQYF. Full variable domain (outside the CDR3, taken from reference TRBV5-1 and TRBJ2-5): KAGVTQTPRYLIKTRGQQVTLSCSPISGHRSVSWYQQTPGQGLQFLFEYFSETQRNKGNFPGRFSGRQFSNSRSEMNVSTLELGDSALYLCASSRSTGTTVGIETQYFGPGTRLLVL.

This sequence joins TRBV6-5 and TRBJ1-3, with D possibly TRBD1 on 5 matching bases. V lost 7 bases and J 1 base, leaving 11 bases between the germline ends. Germline V gene sequence: CDR1 MNHEY, CDR2 SVGAGI. This CDR3 comprises 14 residues. The CDR3 region is CASTLTVSGNTIYF. CDR3 sequence (DNA): TGTGCCAGCACCTTGACAGTATCTGGAAACACCATATATTTT.

J is TRBJ1-3 and V is TRBV5-1; TRBD1 aligns across 7 bases. V was pared by 2 bases and J by 2 bases, with 7 bases of the junction left unmatched. The CDR3 runs 16 residues. Germline CDR1 and CDR2: SGHRS and YFSETQ. CDR3 loop: CASSLGGFIAGNTIYF. CDR3 DNA: TGCGCCAGCAGCTTAGGGGGCTTTATCGCTGGAAACACCATATATTTT.

The chain couples TRBV5-1 to TRBJ2-7; TRBD2 aligns across 9 bases. Germline CDR1 and CDR2: SGHRS and YFSETQ. With 4 bases clipped from V and 3 bases from J, the junction kept 5 bases outside the gene matches. The CDR3 runs to 14 residues. The CDR3: CASSLPTSGYEQYF. CDR3 DNA: TGCGCCAGCAGCCTTCCGACTAGCGGCTACGAGCAGTACTTC.

J is TRBJ1-4 and V is TRBV7-2; D unclear. Per the germline V gene, CDR1 is SGHTA and CDR2 is FQGNSA. V was shortened by 1 base and J by 0 bases, with 9 bases between the two germline ends. This CDR3 is 16 amino acids long. CDR3 sequence: CASSLGALATNEKLFF. DNA for the CDR3: TGTGCCAGCAGCTTAGGCGCCCTTGCAACTAATGAAAAACTGTTTTTT.

This clone was counted between two and nine times. The chain uses TRBV4-1 and TRBJ1-5, with a possible D match to TRBD1 (6 bases). CDR3 length: 18 amino acids. The germline gives CDR1 MGHRA, CDR2 YSYEKL. V was cut by 1 base and J by 0 bases, with 16 bases left in between. The CDR3 spells CASSQAYRKGDSNQPQHF. In nucleotides, the CDR3 is TGCGCCAGCAGCCAAGCCTACAGGAAGGGGGATAGCAATCAGCCCCAGCATTTT.

This clone showed up just a few times. DNA of the CDR3: TGCGCCAGCAGCCAAGGGGGGGGGCTTCAGTATGGCTACACCTTC. Its translation is CASSQGGGLQYGYTF. This chain connects TRBV4-1 to TRBJ1-2; perhaps TRBD1 as D (6 bases). This CDR3 has 15 amino acids. V lost 1 base and J lost 5, with 14 bases in between. CDR1 is MGHRA, CDR2 YSYEKL, per germline.